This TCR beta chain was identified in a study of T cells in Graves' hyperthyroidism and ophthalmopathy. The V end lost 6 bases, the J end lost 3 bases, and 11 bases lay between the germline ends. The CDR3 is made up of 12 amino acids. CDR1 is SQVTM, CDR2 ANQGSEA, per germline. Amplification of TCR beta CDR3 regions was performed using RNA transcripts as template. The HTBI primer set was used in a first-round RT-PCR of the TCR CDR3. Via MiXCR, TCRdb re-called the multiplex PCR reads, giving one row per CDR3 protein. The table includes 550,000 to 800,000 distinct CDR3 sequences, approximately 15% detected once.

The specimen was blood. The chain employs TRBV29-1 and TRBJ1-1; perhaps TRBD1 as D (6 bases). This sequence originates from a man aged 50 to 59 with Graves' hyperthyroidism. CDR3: CSVEGEDTEAFF. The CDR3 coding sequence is TGCAGCGTAGAGGGGGAGGACACTGAAGCTTTCTTT.